The TCR beta chain under discussion was sequenced for a study of CXCR3-negative and CXCR3-positive naive CD8 T cells. Study results and caveats: Similar levels of surface CD5 were seen between naive subsets; TCR strength was inferred from TRB CDR3 properties. Compared with CXCR3-negative naive cells, CXCR3-positive naive cells showed more hydrophobic TRB CDR3s.

The authors prepared UMI-labeled TRB cDNA libraries by 5' RACE. From its re-call of the 5' RACE reads, TCRdb lists each CDR3 protein once, without DNA. This repertoire includes about 26,000 distinct CDR3 sequences. The CDR3 totals 13 residues. Germline CDR1 reads DFQATT; CDR2 reads SNEGSKA (reference sequence). Naive CD8+ T cells had a CD45RO-CCR7+CD27+CD95- phenotype. Turning to this clonotype: The antigen is undetermined.

Sequenced: naive CXCR3- CD8+ T cells from blood. Subset denoted: CD45RO-CCR7+CD27+CD95- naive CD8+ T cells lacking CXCR3 (TNR3-). This rearrangement joins TRBV20-1 to TRBJ1-3. The origin of this receptor is a human donor in good health. Some clones in this sample may be carry-over from other donors' samples. The CDR3 here is CSVHRESGNTIYF.